Listed below are T cell receptor beta chains from one sample, sequenced in a study of long-term antiretroviral therapy in people with HIV. Measured with immunoSEQ multiplex PCR; TCRdb has only the in-frame clones, and not every one. The sample contains 15,000 to 20,000 clones, 88% of which appear only once. Sequencing was performed on unsorted PBMCs, taken 6.9 years after starting antiretroviral therapy. Source of these receptors: a man in his fifties or sixties with HIV. Both conserved end residues are part of each CDR3. The D gene is left open where the match is weak. Not all rows give a size; the values are once, few, many and, for expanded clones, a class.

clone size | J gene | D gene | V gene | CDR3 protein | CDR3 DNA
NA | TRBJ2-2 | TRBD2 | TRBV10-3 | CAISPGTRITGELFF | TGTGCCATCAGCCCCGGGACTAGAATAACCGGGGAGCTGTTTTTT
once | TRBJ1-1 | TRBD1 | TRBV9 | CASSQQGTNTEAFF | TGTGCCAGCAGCCAACAGGGGACGAACACTGAAGCTTTCTTT
NA | TRBJ1-3 | NA | TRBV28 | CASSPAGGLFGNTIYF | TGTGCCAGCAGTCCCGCGGGGGGTTTATTTGGAAACACCATATATTTT
NA | TRBJ2-7 | NA | TRBV29-1 | CSVYAGVGSYEQYF | TGCAGCGTTTACGCAGGGGTAGGCTCCTACGAGCAGTACTTC
NA | TRBJ2-1 | TRBD2 | TRBV19 | CASSGQSGGEKQFF | TGTGCCAGTAGTGGCCAAAGCGGGGGGGAGAAGCAGTTCTTC
NA | TRBJ2-3 | NA | TRBV27 | CASRYTGADTQYF | TGTGCCAGCAGATATACGGGGGCAGATACGCAGTATTTT
NA | TRBJ2-2 | NA | TRBV4-3 | CASSQDLGLSNRGTGELFF | TGCGCCAGCAGCCAAGATTTGGGACTCTCCAATCGTGGCACCGGGGAGCTGTTTTTT
NA | TRBJ1-1 | TRBD1 | TRBV27 | CASSFGTGTSEAFF | TGTGCCAGCAGTTTCGGGACAGGGACGTCTGAAGCTTTCTTT
NA | TRBJ2-1 | TRBD1 | TRBV11-3 | CASSSAGTGYNEQFF | TGTGCCAGCAGTTCCGCCGGGACAGGTTACAATGAGCAGTTCTTC
NA | TRBJ1-2 | NA | TRBV27 | CASRNSLMGTYGYTF | TGTGCCAGCAGAAACTCTTTGATGGGGACCTATGGCTACACCTTC
few | TRBJ1-5 | NA | TRBV4-1 | CASSQDLGNQPQHF | TGCGCCAGCAGCCAAGATCTGGGAAATCAGCCCCAGCATTTT
once | TRBJ2-7 | TRBD1 | TRBV4-1 | CASSLTGTEYYEQYF | TGCGCCAGCAGTTTAACCGGGACAGAATATTACGAGCAGTACTTC
NA | TRBJ2-7 | TRBD2 | TRBV18 | CASSPVLSSGKYEQYF | TGTGCCAGCTCACCAGTACTAAGTAGCGGGAAATACGAGCAGTACTTC
NA | TRBJ1-1 | NA | TRBV29-1 | CSVPGAGATEAFF | TGCAGCGTCCCTGGTGCGGGAGCCACTGAAGCTTTCTTT
NA | TRBJ2-1 | TRBD2 | TRBV11-2 | CASSARTSGSNEQFF | TGTGCCAGCAGCGCAAGGACTAGCGGGAGTAATGAGCAGTTCTTC
NA | TRBJ1-1 | NA | TRBV19 | CASTPGGGGPLTEAFF | TGTGCCAGTACCCCAGGAGGTGGCGGGCCACTGACTGAAGCTTTCTTT
NA | TRBJ2-7 | NA | TRBV5-6 | CASSFRLSAYEQYF | TGTGCCAGCAGCTTCAGGCTATCCGCCTACGAGCAGTACTTC
NA | TRBJ1-5 | NA | TRBV28 | CASRTVGSYSNQPQHF | TGTGCCAGCAGGACAGTAGGGTCCTATAGCAATCAGCCCCAGCATTTT
NA | TRBJ1-2 | TRBD1 | TRBV4-3 | CASSQSRDRGGYGYTF | TGCGCCAGCAGCCAAAGCCGGGACAGGGGTGGCTATGGCTACACCTTC
NA | TRBJ1-4 | NA | TRBV14 | CASSQIRLAGEKLFF | TGTGCCAGCAGCCAAATCCGCTTGGCAGGTGAAAAACTGTTTTTT
once | TRBJ2-3 | TRBD1 | TRBV7-3 | CASSSRTGQKYF | TGTGCCAGCAGCTCCCGGACAGGCCAGAAGTATTTT
NA | TRBJ2-7 | NA | TRBV4-1 | CASSQDKGYEQYF | TGCGCCAGCAGCCAAGATAAGGGCTACGAGCAGTACTTC
NA | TRBJ2-1 | TRBD2 | TRBV7-2 | CASSRAGTSEYNEQFF | TGTGCCAGCAGCCGCGCGGGGACTAGCGAGTACAATGAGCAGTTCTTC
once | TRBJ2-1 | TRBD1 | TRBV9 | CASSVEGTGANEQFF | TGTGCCAGCAGCGTAGAAGGGACAGGGGCCAATGAGCAGTTCTTC
NA | TRBJ2-1 | TRBD1 | TRBV10-3 | CAINPGQGANEQFF | TGTGCCATCAATCCGGGACAGGGGGCCAATGAGCAGTTCTTC
NA | TRBJ2-2 | TRBD2 | TRBV7-3 | CASSLRLAGEAGELFF | TGTGCCAGCAGCTTACGACTAGCGGGAGAAGCCGGGGAGCTGTTTTTT